This T cell receptor beta chain emerged from a study of cytomegalovirus exposure and HLA in healthy donors. The overall study: Drawn from HLA-typed donors, 65 million to 100 million unique TCRs were held in an early data release.

PCR used 60 Vbeta primers and 13 Jbeta primers. Assay used: immunoSEQ multiplex PCR; TCRdb lists only in-frame clones, some missing. The sample contains roughly 150,000 clones, around 79% of which appear only once. CDR3 length equals 17 residues. Germline CDR1 and CDR2: SNHLY and FYNNEI. V dropped 3 bases and J dropped 9; count of bases not matched to a gene: 17. Of note for this clone: What it binds is not known.

Notes on the study in general: Listed as cytomegalovirus-associated were 150 or so TCR beta chains. A later analysis appeared to link common viral pathogens to several of the most significant clusters. Association of 15,000 to 20,000 TCR beta sequences with HLA alleles was found at 0.05 false discovery rate in a later analysis.

This chain connects TRBV2 to TRBJ1-5, with 7 bases that match TRBD1. Sequenced material: PBMCs. The sequence came from a woman in her thirties in good health and CMV-seronegative. The CDR3 DNA is TGTGCCAGCAGTGATGGTGCGGGACAGCGAGAGGTTCTGCCCCAGCATTTT. Translation gives CASSDGAGQREVLPQHF.